A selection of T cell receptor beta chains follows, all from one sample in a study of T cells expressing NK-cell markers. TCRdb re-called the 5' RACE reads and gives one entry per CDR3 protein, without DNA. The sample totals about 460,000 distinct CDR3 sequences. The sequenced material came from blood T cells: a sorted CD56 or NKG2C T cell subset, CD4+ or CD8+ T cells, or bulk PBMC T cells (not recorded which). The receptors here all came from a woman in her 50s in good health. Both conserved end residues are part of each CDR3. Fields, in order: CDR3 length, J gene, V gene, CDR3 protein.

cdr3_length: 13; j_call: TRBJ2-7; v_call: TRBV28; cdr3_aa: CASSYFHQYEQYF
cdr3_length: 14; j_call: TRBJ1-2; v_call: TRBV28; cdr3_aa: CASRIQGVNYGYTF
cdr3_length: 16; j_call: TRBJ2-2; v_call: TRBV12-3/TRBV12-4; cdr3_aa: CASSFRLAGSNGELFF
cdr3_length: 15; j_call: TRBJ1-6; v_call: TRBV6-1; cdr3_aa: CASSEALGGNSPLHF
cdr3_length: 14; j_call: TRBJ2-2; v_call: TRBV7-2; cdr3_aa: CASSLRAGRRELFF
cdr3_length: 15; j_call: TRBJ2-1; v_call: TRBV24-1; cdr3_aa: CATSDLLAGANEQFF
cdr3_length: 14; j_call: TRBJ2-5; v_call: TRBV12-3/TRBV12-4; cdr3_aa: CASSPLTGTETQYF
cdr3_length: 17; j_call: TRBJ2-1; v_call: TRBV3-1; cdr3_aa: CASSQDWAGVSYNEQFF
cdr3_length: 15; j_call: TRBJ1-3; v_call: TRBV20-1; cdr3_aa: CSARDLRGRGNTIYF
cdr3_length: 15; j_call: TRBJ1-2; v_call: TRBV12-3/TRBV12-4; cdr3_aa: CASSLGVQGRNGYTF
cdr3_length: 13; j_call: TRBJ1-1; v_call: TRBV11-2; cdr3_aa: CASSRTGQTEAFF
cdr3_length: 15; j_call: TRBJ2-3; v_call: TRBV5-1; cdr3_aa: CASSLRRIAADTQYF
cdr3_length: 13; j_call: TRBJ2-1; v_call: TRBV24-1; cdr3_aa: CATSRGGWDEQFF
cdr3_length: 13; j_call: TRBJ2-2; v_call: TRBV5-1; cdr3_aa: CASSWQGSGELFF
cdr3_length: 18; j_call: TRBJ2-5; v_call: TRBV7-9; cdr3_aa: CASSLLNTWGVLEETQYF
cdr3_length: 14; j_call: TRBJ2-5; v_call: TRBV10-3; cdr3_aa: CAISEKQPQETQYF
cdr3_length: 12; j_call: TRBJ2-5; v_call: TRBV21-1; cdr3_aa: CASSKYRETQYF
cdr3_length: 16; j_call: TRBJ2-4; v_call: TRBV6-2/TRBV6-3; cdr3_aa: CATKGDNFGAKNIQYF
cdr3_length: 13; j_call: TRBJ1-1; v_call: TRBV10-3; cdr3_aa: CAISAMEGGEAFF
cdr3_length: 15; j_call: TRBJ2-1; v_call: TRBV12-3/TRBV12-4; cdr3_aa: CASSPSLGSYNEQFF
cdr3_length: 16; j_call: TRBJ2-3; v_call: TRBV7-2; cdr3_aa: CASSFPGGLGTDTQYF
cdr3_length: 14; j_call: TRBJ2-7; v_call: TRBV7-9; cdr3_aa: CASSGGLQGVEQYF
cdr3_length: 16; j_call: TRBJ2-5; v_call: TRBV20-1; cdr3_aa: CSATLIGSGREETQYF
cdr3_length: 16; j_call: TRBJ2-7; v_call: TRBV12-3/TRBV12-4; cdr3_aa: CASKITSGSRAYEQYF
cdr3_length: 15; j_call: TRBJ1-1; v_call: TRBV3-1; cdr3_aa: CASRGGFRGYTEAFF
cdr3_length: 14; j_call: TRBJ1-4; v_call: TRBV25-1; cdr3_aa: CASSEQGLGEKLFF
cdr3_length: 14; j_call: TRBJ2-2; v_call: TRBV11-2; cdr3_aa: CASSFLDSTGELFF
cdr3_length: 16; j_call: TRBJ2-1; v_call: TRBV4-1; cdr3_aa: CASSPRTSGSYNEQFF
cdr3_length: 16; j_call: TRBJ2-5; v_call: TRBV10-3; cdr3_aa: CAISESNRGVKETQYF
cdr3_length: 16; j_call: TRBJ1-4; v_call: TRBV4-1; cdr3_aa: CASSQPHRGTNEKLFF
cdr3_length: 16; j_call: TRBJ2-7; v_call: TRBV5-1; cdr3_aa: CASSYGQGGKPYEQYF
cdr3_length: 14; j_call: TRBJ1-1; v_call: TRBV20-1; cdr3_aa: CSAIDLGGNTEAFF
cdr3_length: 13; j_call: TRBJ2-3; v_call: TRBV5-1; cdr3_aa: CASSHQGWDTQYF
cdr3_length: 15; j_call: TRBJ2-4; v_call: TRBV7-9; cdr3_aa: CASSLGSLAKNIQYF
cdr3_length: 15; j_call: TRBJ2-7; v_call: TRBV5-1; cdr3_aa: CASSLGVTHGYEQYF
cdr3_length: 15; j_call: TRBJ2-1; v_call: TRBV20-1; cdr3_aa: CSARRATASGREQFF
cdr3_length: 16; j_call: TRBJ2-1; v_call: TRBV7-3; cdr3_aa: CASSLEWTSGRNEQFF
cdr3_length: 14; j_call: TRBJ2-5; v_call: TRBV7-9; cdr3_aa: CASSGGTRGETQYF
cdr3_length: 14; j_call: TRBJ1-1; v_call: TRBV24-1; cdr3_aa: CATSDPRVNTEAFF
cdr3_length: 15; j_call: TRBJ1-6; v_call: TRBV12-3/TRBV12-4; cdr3_aa: CASSRYRDSYSPLHF
cdr3_length: 11; j_call: TRBJ2-1; v_call: TRBV3-1; cdr3_aa: CASSHRDEQFF
cdr3_length: 15; j_call: TRBJ2-1; v_call: TRBV28; cdr3_aa: CASSLTGTIENEQFF
cdr3_length: 16; j_call: TRBJ2-1; v_call: TRBV5-6; cdr3_aa: CASSLPAAGSYNEQFF
cdr3_length: 14; j_call: TRBJ2-1; v_call: TRBV29-1; cdr3_aa: CSVSGTSSYNEQFF
cdr3_length: 18; j_call: TRBJ2-1; v_call: TRBV10-1; cdr3_aa: CASSPGKLAGEKHNEQFF
cdr3_length: 16; j_call: TRBJ2-1; v_call: TRBV12-3/TRBV12-4; cdr3_aa: CASSSMMAGVYNEQFF
cdr3_length: 15; j_call: TRBJ2-1; v_call: TRBV11-3; cdr3_aa: CASSRQGAGYNEQFF
cdr3_length: 14; j_call: TRBJ2-1; v_call: TRBV5-1; cdr3_aa: CASSFPDGSHPEFF
cdr3_length: 16; j_call: TRBJ2-2; v_call: TRBV20-1; cdr3_aa: CSASGQGTLSSGELFF
cdr3_length: 13; j_call: TRBJ2-1; v_call: TRBV30; cdr3_aa: CAWSPSQDWEQFF
cdr3_length: 14; j_call: TRBJ2-1; v_call: TRBV20-1; cdr3_aa: CSAVGSGAEFEQFF
cdr3_length: 14; j_call: TRBJ1-2; v_call: TRBV3-1; cdr3_aa: CASSHLEGSNGYTF
cdr3_length: 16; j_call: TRBJ2-3; v_call: TRBV7-3; cdr3_aa: CASSLTRTQNTDTQYF
cdr3_length: 14; j_call: TRBJ2-2; v_call: TRBV9; cdr3_aa: CASSATRYTGELFF
cdr3_length: 16; j_call: TRBJ2-1; v_call: TRBV3-1; cdr3_aa: CASSPRGRITYNEQFF
cdr3_length: 15; j_call: TRBJ2-7; v_call: TRBV19; cdr3_aa: CASSIMGVRGYEQYF